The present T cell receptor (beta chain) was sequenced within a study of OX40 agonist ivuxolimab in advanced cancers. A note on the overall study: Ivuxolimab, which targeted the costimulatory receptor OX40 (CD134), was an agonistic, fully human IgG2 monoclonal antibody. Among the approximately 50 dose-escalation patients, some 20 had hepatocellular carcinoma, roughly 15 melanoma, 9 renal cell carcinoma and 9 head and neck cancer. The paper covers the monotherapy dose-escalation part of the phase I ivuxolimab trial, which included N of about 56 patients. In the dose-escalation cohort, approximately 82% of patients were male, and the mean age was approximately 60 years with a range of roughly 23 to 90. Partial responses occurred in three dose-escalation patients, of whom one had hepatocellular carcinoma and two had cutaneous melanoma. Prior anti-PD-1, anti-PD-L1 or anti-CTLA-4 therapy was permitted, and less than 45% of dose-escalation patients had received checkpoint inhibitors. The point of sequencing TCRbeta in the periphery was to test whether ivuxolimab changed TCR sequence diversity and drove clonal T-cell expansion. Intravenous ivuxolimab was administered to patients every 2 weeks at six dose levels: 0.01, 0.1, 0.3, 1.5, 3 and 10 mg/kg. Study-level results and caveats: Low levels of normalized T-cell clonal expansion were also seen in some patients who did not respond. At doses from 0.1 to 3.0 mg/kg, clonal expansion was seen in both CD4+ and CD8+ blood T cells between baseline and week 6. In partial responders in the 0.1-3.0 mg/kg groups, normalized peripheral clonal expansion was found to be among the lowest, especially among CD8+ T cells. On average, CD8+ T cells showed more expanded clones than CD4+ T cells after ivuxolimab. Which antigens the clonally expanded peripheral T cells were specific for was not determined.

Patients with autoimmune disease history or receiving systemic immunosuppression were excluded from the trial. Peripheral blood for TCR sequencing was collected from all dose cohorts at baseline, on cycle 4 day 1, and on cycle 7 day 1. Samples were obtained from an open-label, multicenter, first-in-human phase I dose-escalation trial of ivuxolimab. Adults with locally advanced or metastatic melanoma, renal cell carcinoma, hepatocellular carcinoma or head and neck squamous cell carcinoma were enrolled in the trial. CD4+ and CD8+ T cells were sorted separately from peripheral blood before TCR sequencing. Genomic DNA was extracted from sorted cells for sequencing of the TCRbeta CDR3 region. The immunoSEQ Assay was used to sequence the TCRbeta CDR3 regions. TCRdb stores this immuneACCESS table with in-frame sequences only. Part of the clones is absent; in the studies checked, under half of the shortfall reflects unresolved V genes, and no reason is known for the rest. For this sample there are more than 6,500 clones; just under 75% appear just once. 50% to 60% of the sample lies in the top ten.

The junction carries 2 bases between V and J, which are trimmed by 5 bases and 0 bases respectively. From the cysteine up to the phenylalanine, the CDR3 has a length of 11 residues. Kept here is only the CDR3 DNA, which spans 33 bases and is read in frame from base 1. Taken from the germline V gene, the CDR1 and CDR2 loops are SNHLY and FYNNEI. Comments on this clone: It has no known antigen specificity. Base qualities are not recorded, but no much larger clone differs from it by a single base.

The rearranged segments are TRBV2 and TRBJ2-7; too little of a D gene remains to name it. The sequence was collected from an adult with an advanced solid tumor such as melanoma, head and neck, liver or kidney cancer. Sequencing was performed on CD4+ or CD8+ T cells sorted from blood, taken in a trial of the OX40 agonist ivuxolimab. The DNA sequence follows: TGTGCCAGCAGTAGCTCCTACGAGCAGTACTTC. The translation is CASSSSYEQYF.